This T cell receptor beta chain came from a study of PD-1 blockade in classical Hodgkin lymphoma. Study-level information: Patients were administered nivolumab (3 mg/kg intravenously) every 2 weeks.

As to this clone: Its cognate antigen is unknown.

Every patient relapsed after autologous stem cell transplantation, and brentuximab vedotin exposure varied. Data came from immunoSEQ multiplex PCR; TCRdb stores just in-frame clones and leaves some out. The sample has 20,000 to 25,000 clones, roughly 80% seen once. Study-level results: The causes of the repertoire differences, possibly disease activity or prior therapy, remain undefined. Newly diagnosed patients had baseline TCR diversity that was reportedly lower than that of healthy donors. Patients with a complete response exhibited baseline diversity comparable to newly diagnosed patients.

The clonotype originates from a human donor with classical Hodgkin lymphoma. The sequenced sample was peripheral blood mononuclear cells (PBMCs), obtained before the second cycle of nivolumab.

The CDR3 is CASSRDRDYEQYF. CDR3 sequence (DNA): TGCGCCAGCAGCCGGGACAGGGACTACGAGCAGTACTTC. This chain connects TRBV4-3 to TRBJ2-7, with 9 bases aligning to TRBD1. The CDR3 has 13 amino acids. Losses at the gene ends were 4 bases for V and 3 bases for J; bases not matched to a gene: 1. CDR1 is LGHNA and CDR2 is YSLEER in the germline V gene.